The 16 T cell receptor beta chains in this list originate from one sample, sequenced in a study of T cell responses to AZD1222 COVID-19 vaccine. TCRdb keeps only in-frame clones here, not all; method: immunoSEQ multiplex PCR. The sample comprises 86,000 or so clones, 88% of which are singletons, and about 7% rests with the top ten. The sequencing here drew on peripheral blood, taken 28 days after the second AZD1222 dose. The receptors stem from an adult who received the AZD1222 COVID-19 vaccine.

J is TRBJ2-7 and V is TRBV6-6; 13 bases fit TRBD2. Germline V gene sequence: CDR1 MNHNY, CDR2 SVGAGI (reference sequence). This CDR3 is 15 amino acids long. The V segment lost 7 bases and the J segment 2 bases; nucleotides outside the gene matches: 5. In DNA form, the CDR3 reads TGTGCCAGCACCCCCGGGACTAGCGGGACCTACGAGCAGTACTTC. This gives the protein CASTPGTSGTYEQYF.

The chain couples TRBV7-2 to TRBJ2-3; 9 bases are shared with TRBD2. Germline V lookup: CDR1 SGHTA, CDR2 FQGNSA. With V trimmed by 5 bases and J by 4 bases, 7 bases remained unmatched. There are 15 residues in the CDR3. The chain's CDR3 is CASSDQAGGADTQYF. The CDR3 DNA sequence: TGTGCCAGCAGCGACCAAGCGGGAGGAGCAGATACGCAGTATTTT.

The J gene is TRBJ2-1, the V gene TRBV19; 12 nucleotides match TRBD2. This CDR3 contains 18 residues. Germline loops: CDR1 LNHDA, CDR2 SQIVND (reference sequence). V was pared by 3 bases and J by 9 bases, with 15 bases of the junction left unmatched. CDR3 coding DNA: TGTGCCAGTAGTATGGGTCTAGCGGGAGGGCGCCCATTGGGTGAGCAGTTCTTC. Its protein is CASSMGLAGGRPLGEQFF.

The CDR3 is CASNAVGSEQFF. CDR3 sequence (DNA): TGTGCCAGCAACGCCGTAGGGAGTGAGCAGTTCTTC. This rearrangement joins TRBV6-5 to TRBJ2-1, with D perhaps matching TRBD2 (5 bases). From germline, CDR1 is MNHEY and CDR2 SVGAGI. Trimming took off 7 bases at V and 9 bases at J, with 13 bases between the two ends. The CDR3 covers 12 residues.

The chain carries TRBV5-1 and TRBJ1-3; TRBD1 matches at 8 bases. The CDR3 covers 14 residues. Germline V lookup: CDR1 SGHRS, CDR2 YFSETQ. The V gene end was trimmed by 3 bases and the J gene end by 4 bases; junction bases not matched to a gene: 3. DNA for the CDR3: TGCGCCAGCAGCTCAGGGGGCTCCGGAAACACCATATATTTT. Translation: CASSSGGSGNTIYF.

The CDR3 bases are TGCGCCAGCAGCCGAAAACCCGACAGGGACACTGAAGCTTTCTTT. Encoded protein: CASSRKPDRDTEAFF. The rearrangement links TRBV5-1 to TRBJ1-1, with 7 bases aligning to TRBD1. This CDR3 is built from 15 residues. Germline V gene data show CDR1 as SGHRS and CDR2 as YFSETQ. The trim removed 4 bases at V and 3 bases at J, leaving 9 bases unmatched.

This clone was observed once. The CDR3 DNA reads as TGCGCCAGCAGCGGGGATCGGTACACTGAAGCTTTCTTT. Amino acid sequence: CASSGDRYTEAFF. V gene TRBV10-1 combines with J gene TRBJ1-1, with D unclear. Trimming shortened V by 6 bases and J by 3 bases, and 11 bases separated the two germline ends. The CDR3 has 13 residues. Germline CDR1 and CDR2: WNHNN and SYGVQD (reference sequence).

This sequence joins TRBV14 and TRBJ1-3; D not certain. V was pared by 0 bases and J by 3 bases, with 15 bases between. CDR1 SGHDN and CDR2 FVKESK come from the germline V gene. The length of the CDR3 is 17 residues. CDR3 region: CASSQDTVVVSGNTIYF. The DNA of the CDR3 is TGTGCCAGCAGCCAAGATACGGTGGTAGTGAGTGGAAACACCATATATTTT. Full variable domain (outside the CDR3, taken from reference TRBV14 and TRBJ1-3): EAGVTQFPSHSVIEKGQTVTLRCDPISGHDNLYWYRRVMGKEIKFLLHFVKESKQDESGMPNNRFLAERTGGTYSTLKVQPAELEDSGVYFCASSQDTVVVSGNTIYFGEGSWLTVV.

V gene TRBV4-2 combines with J gene TRBJ1-2, with D possibly matching TRBD1 (5 bases). The ends were cut back, 1 base at V and 0 bases at J, with 15 bases in the middle. Germline CDR1 and CDR2: LGHNA and YNFKEQ. The CDR3 loop spans 17 amino acids. In nucleotides, the CDR3 is TGTGCCAGCAGCCAAGTAGGGGATAGACCGGCTAACTATGGCTACACCTTC. Its translation is CASSQVGDRPANYGYTF.

The chain links TRBV6-1 to TRBJ2-7; tentative D call: TRBD2 (6 bases). CDR1 and CDR2 (germline): MNHNS, SASEGT. This CDR3 contains 15 residues. The V end was cut by 2 bases, the J end by 1 base, with 12 bases between. This CDR3 reads CASSEMGTESYEQYF. CDR3 DNA sequence: TGTGCCAGCAGTGAAATGGGGACTGAATCCTACGAGCAGTACTTC.

This chain links TRBV6-5 with TRBJ2-1; 10 bases align to TRBD2. The CDR3 extends over 15 amino acids. With 6 bases clipped from V and 4 bases from J, the junction kept 6 bases outside the gene matches. Germline V gives CDR1 MNHEY, CDR2 SVGAGI. The CDR3 coding sequence is TGTGCCAGCAGGCGTAGCGGGGGGCCATACAATGAGCAGTTCTTC. Protein product: CASRRSGGPYNEQFF.

This clone appeared a single time. The V and J genes are TRBV29-1 and TRBJ2-5; 8 nucleotides align to TRBD1. CDR3 length equals 12 residues. The ends lost 6 bases at V and 5 bases at J; junction bases unmatched: 5. The V gene's germline CDR1 is SQVTM and CDR2 ANQGSEA. The CDR3 loop reads CSVRQGRETQYF. CDR3 nucleotides: TGCAGCGTAAGACAGGGGCGCGAGACCCAGTACTTC.

A remark on this clone: Other DNA sequences in the same sample also yield this CDR3. The gene calls are TRBV19 and TRBJ1-1; D gene unclear. Germline loops: CDR1 LNHDA, CDR2 SQIVND (reference sequence). The length of the CDR3 is 14 residues. V gave up 1 base and J gave up 1 base, with 7 bases separating them. CDR3 DNA: TGTGCCAGTAGTATAGGCACCCCGAACACTGAAGCTTTCTTT. Translating it yields CASSIGTPNTEAFF.

This chain links TRBV6-5 with TRBJ1-4, with a weak D call TRBD1 (5 bases). CDR1 and CDR2 from the germline V gene are MNHEY and SVGAGI. The CDR3 is made up of 12 amino acids. The V end lost 6 bases, the J end lost 7 bases, and 9 bases lay between the germline ends. The CDR3 nucleotides are TGTGCCAGCAGGGGGCCGGGTGAAAAACTGTTTTTT. It codes for CASRGPGEKLFF.

This clone was counted a single time. This chain connects TRBV6-2 or TRBV6-3 to TRBJ2-7; 12 positions match TRBD2. The V gene end was trimmed by 5 bases and the J gene end by 1 base; junction bases not matched to a gene: 0. Per the germline V gene, CDR1 is MNHEY and CDR2 is SVGEGT. The CDR3 length is 14 residues. For the CDR3, the DNA is TGTGCCAGCAGTCTAGCGGGAGGGTCCTACGAGCAGTACTTC. It is translated as CASSLAGGSYEQYF.

The V and J genes are TRBV6-1 and TRBJ1-2, with a tentative D call TRBD1 (5 bases). V lost 3 bases, J lost 3 bases, and 8 bases lay in between. Germline CDR1 reads MNHNS; CDR2 reads SASEGT. CDR3 length: 13 residues. The CDR3 spells CASSESGHYGYTF. The CDR3 coding sequence is TGTGCCAGCAGTGAGTCAGGGCACTATGGCTACACCTTC.